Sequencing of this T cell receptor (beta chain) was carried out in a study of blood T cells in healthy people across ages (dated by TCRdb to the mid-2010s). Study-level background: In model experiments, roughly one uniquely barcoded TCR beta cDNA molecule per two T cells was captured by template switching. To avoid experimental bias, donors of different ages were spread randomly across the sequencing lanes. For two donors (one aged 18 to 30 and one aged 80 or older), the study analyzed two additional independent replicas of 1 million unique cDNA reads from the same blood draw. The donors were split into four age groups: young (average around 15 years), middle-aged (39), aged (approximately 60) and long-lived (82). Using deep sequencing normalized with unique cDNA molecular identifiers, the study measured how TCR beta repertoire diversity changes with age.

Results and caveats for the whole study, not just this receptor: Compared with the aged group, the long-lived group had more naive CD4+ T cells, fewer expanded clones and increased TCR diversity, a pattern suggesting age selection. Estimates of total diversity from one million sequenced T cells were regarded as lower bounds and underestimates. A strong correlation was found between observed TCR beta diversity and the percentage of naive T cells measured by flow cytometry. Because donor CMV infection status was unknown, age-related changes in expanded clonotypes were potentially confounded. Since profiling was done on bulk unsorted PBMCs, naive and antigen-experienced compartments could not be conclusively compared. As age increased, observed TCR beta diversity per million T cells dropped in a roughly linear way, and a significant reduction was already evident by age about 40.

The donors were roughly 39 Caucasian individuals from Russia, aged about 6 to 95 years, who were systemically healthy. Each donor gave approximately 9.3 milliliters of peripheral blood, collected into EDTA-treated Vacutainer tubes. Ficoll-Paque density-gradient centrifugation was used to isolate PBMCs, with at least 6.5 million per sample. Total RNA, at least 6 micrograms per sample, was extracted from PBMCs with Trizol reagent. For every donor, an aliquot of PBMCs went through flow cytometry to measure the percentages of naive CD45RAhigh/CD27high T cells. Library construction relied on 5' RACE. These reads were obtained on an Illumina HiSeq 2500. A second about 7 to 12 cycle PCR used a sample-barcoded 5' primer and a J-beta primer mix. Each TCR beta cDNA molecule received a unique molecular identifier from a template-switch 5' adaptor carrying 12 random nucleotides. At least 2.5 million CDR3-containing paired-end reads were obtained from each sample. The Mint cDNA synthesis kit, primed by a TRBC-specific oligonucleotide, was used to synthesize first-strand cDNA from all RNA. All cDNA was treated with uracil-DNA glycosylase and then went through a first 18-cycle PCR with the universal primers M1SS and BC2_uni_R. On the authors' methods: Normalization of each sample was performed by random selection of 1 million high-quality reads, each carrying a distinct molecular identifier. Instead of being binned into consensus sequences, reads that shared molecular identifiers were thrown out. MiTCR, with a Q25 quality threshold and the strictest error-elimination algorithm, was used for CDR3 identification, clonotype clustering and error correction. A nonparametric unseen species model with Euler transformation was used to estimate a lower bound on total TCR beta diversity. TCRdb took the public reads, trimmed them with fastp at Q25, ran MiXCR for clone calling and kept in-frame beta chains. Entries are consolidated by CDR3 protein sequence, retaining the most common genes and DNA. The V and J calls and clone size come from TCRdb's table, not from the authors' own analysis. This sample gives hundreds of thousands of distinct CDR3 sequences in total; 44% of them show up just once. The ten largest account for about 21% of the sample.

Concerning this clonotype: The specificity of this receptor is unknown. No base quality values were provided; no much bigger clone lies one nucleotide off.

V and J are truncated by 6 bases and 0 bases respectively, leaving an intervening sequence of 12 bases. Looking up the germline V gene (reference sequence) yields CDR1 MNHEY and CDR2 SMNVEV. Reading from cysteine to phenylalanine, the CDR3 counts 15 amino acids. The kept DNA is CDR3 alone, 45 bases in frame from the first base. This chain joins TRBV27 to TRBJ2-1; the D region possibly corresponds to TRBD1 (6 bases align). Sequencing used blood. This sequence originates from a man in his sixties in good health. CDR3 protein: CASRGGRISYNEQFF. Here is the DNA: TGTGCCAGCAGAGGGGGTCGAATCTCCTACAATGAGCAGTTCTTC.